The subject of this entry is one T cell receptor beta chain. As yet, its antigen is unknown. Primers for the PCR totalled 60 Vbeta and 13 Jbeta. Original processing notes: Approximately 12 million of roughly 81 million unique TCR beta chains were shared, per a later count. TCRdb's copy holds only in-frame clones and misses some; the assay was immunoSEQ multiplex PCR. V, J and clone size reflect that table, while D and trimming were determined from the DNA. The repertoire holds about 110,000 clones, about 76% seen once, with over 2% in the top ten. The data belong to a study of cytomegalovirus exposure and HLA in healthy donors. For the study at large: Earlier, 100 million or so unique TCR beta sequences were recovered from approximately 180 million T cells by an analysis. General observations from the study: Some V segments, including TRBV6-2 and TRBV6-3, were excluded as indistinguishable. Rare TCR sequences dominated, though some public TCRs recurred in many donors.

Germline V gene sequence: CDR1 SGHRS, CDR2 YFSETQ. CDR3 length equals 14 residues. V was trimmed by 4 bases and J by 4 bases, leaving 14 bases between them. The receptor was derived from a woman aged 25 to 45 in good health and CMV-seronegative. This rearrangement joins TRBV5-1 to TRBJ2-5, with D perhaps TRBD2 (5 bases). Sequenced input: PBMCs. The CDR3 sequence is CASSAGDSVETQYF. The CDR3 DNA follows: TGCGCCAGCAGCGCCGGGGATAGCGTAGAGACCCAGTACTTC. Together with reference TRBV5-1 and TRBJ2-5, the CDR3 gives the full variable domain: KAGVTQTPRYLIKTRGQQVTLSCSPISGHRSVSWYQQTPGQGLQFLFEYFSETQRNKGNFPGRFSGRQFSNSRSEMNVSTLELGDSALYLCASSAGDSVETQYFGPGTRLLVL.